This TCR beta chain was sequenced in a study of blood T cell repertoires in COVID-19. In the authors' methods: From reference gene primer amplification, estimates of nucleated cell counts were derived. Libraries were prepared by immunoSEQ multiplex PCR; TCRdb keeps only in-frame clonotypes and omits some of them. V and J calls and clone size are those listed in that table; D and trimming were worked out from the DNA. The table lists roughly 170,000 clones, 65% to 85% of them singletons, with 3.6% in the top ten. V trimming: 3 bases; J trimming: 2 bases; junction bases outside the gene matches: 8. The CDR3 extends over 16 amino acids. In germline, CDR1 is LGHDT, CDR2 YNNKEL (reference sequence).

V gene TRBV3-1 (or the pseudogene TRBV3-2) combines with J gene TRBJ2-7, with 9 bases matching TRBD2. The sequenced material came from PBMCs or T cells enriched from blood (not recorded which). This sequence was found in a woman in her fifties or sixties in a cohort exposed to, infected with or recovered from COVID-19 (not recorded which). The CDR3 nucleotides are TGTGCCAGCAGCCAGCCGGGACTAGCATGGACCTACGAGCAGTACTTC. Protein product: CASSQPGLAWTYEQYF.